This T cell receptor (beta chain) was obtained from a study of cytomegalovirus exposure and HLA in healthy donors. Study outcomes and limitations: TCR beta chains numbering approximately 150 were designated cytomegalovirus-associated.

The germline V gene has CDR1 SSHAT and CDR2 FNYEAQ (reference sequence). The CDR3 has 14 residues. Comments on this clone: Its antigen is not identified. One junction end disagrees with the germline gene, perhaps due to a read error.

Clones were sequenced by immunoSEQ multiplex PCR, and TCRdb holds only the in-frame ones, with some missing. The sample yields 90,000 to 130,000 clones, around nine tenths seen once. The sequencing input was PBMCs. The clonotype was recovered from a woman in her late teens or twenties in good health and CMV-seronegative. The chain links TRBV7-7 to TRBJ2-1; no definite D call. CDR3 coding DNA: TGTGCTAGCAGTCGGCTGACACCTTACAATGAGCAGTTCTTC. Amino acid sequence: CASSRLTPYNEQFF.